This TCR beta chain was recovered during a study of beta chain features in type 1 diabetes. Study-level points and caveats: Sequencing from cDNA could over-represent high-TCR-expressing cells. It was possible that PCR favored shorter templates, equally so in patients and controls. The naive, central memory and Treg TCRB repertoires showed an apparent similarity that was greater among patients than among healthy donors.

Losses at the gene ends were 9 bases for V and 3 bases for J; bases not matched to a gene: 10. The CDR3 totals 15 residues. CDR1 is SNHLY, CDR2 FYNNEI, per germline. Expressed TCRB transcripts got sequenced, as all isolated RNA was reverse transcribed. Profiled with immunoSEQ multiplex PCR; TCRdb holds only in-frame clones, not every one. The table includes about 470,000 clones, 30% detected once. Sorted CD4+ subsets: naive, central memory, regulatory, stem cell-like memory (CD45RO/CCR7/CD25/CD127/CD95/CD27 panel). In the case of this clone: Its antigen is unknown.

The chain uses TRBV2 and TRBJ2-1, with 8 positions matching TRBD1. The sample consisted of naive CD4+ T cells from blood. This clonotype was obtained from a man aged 18 to 30 in good health. CDR3 sequence (DNA): TGTGCCAGAAAGACAGGGGACCTAAACTACAATGAGCAGTTCTTC. Amino acid sequence: CARKTGDLNYNEQFF.